This T cell receptor (beta chain) was retrieved from a study of early T cells in non-severe SARS-CoV-2 infection. The overall study: Sequenced bulk RNA came from whole blood that was unsorted, and chains were unpaired.

The table lists this clonotype with many counts. Its target is not known. Researchers tagged individual cDNA molecules with unique molecular identifiers. TCRdb re-analysed the 5' RACE reads in MiXCR, keeping a single row per CDR3 protein. The sample has tens of thousands of distinct CDR3 sequences, 9% to 15% seen once; the top ten hold 5% to 8%. V lost 5 bases and J lost 3; bases outside the gene matches: 13. CDR3 length: 16 residues. CDR1 is DFQATT, CDR2 SNEGSKA, per germline (reference sequence). Study outcomes and limitations: Comparison of clonotypes with VDJdb favored anti-spike CD8 responses while missing private and CD4 specificities.

Sequencing was performed on whole blood. The TCR sequence derives from an adult who was a healthcare worker with PCR-confirmed SARS-CoV-2 infection or an uninfected control (not recorded which). V gene TRBV20-1 combines with J gene TRBJ2-1, with TRBD2 matching over 7 bases. DNA for the CDR3: TGCAGTGCTTCTCTGGGCGGGAGTCCGGTCTACAATGAGCAGTTCTTC. Translated, it gives CSASLGGSPVYNEQFF.